This T cell receptor (beta chain) was recorded in a study of regulatory T cells in long-lasting Graves disease (dated by TCRdb to about 2021). In terms of the full investigation: Patients with newly diagnosed Graves' disease had been on antithyroid drugs for under 3 months. Peripheral blood TCR sequencing and RNA sequencing compared persistent Graves' disease patients with newly diagnosed Graves' disease patients. The study was conducted in China and was registered as a clinical trial. A total of 35 or so samples were covered by TCR sequencing, comprising about 13 persistent and 20 newly diagnosed Graves' disease patients.

CDR1 and CDR2 (SGHNT, YENEEA) derive from the germline V gene. Trimmed from V: 4 bases; trimmed from J: 6 bases; junction bases lacking a gene match: 7. From its cysteine to its phenylalanine, the CDR3 spans 15 amino acids. The only DNA kept is the CDR3, 45 bases in frame from the first base. Comments on this clonotype: What this receptor recognizes is not known. Base qualities are missing; no much larger clone stands one base away.

The sample's time point, from its label and the paper: newly diagnosed GD, antithyroid drugs for less than 3 months. RNA was extracted from PBMCs in TRIzol for both TCR sequencing and RNA sequencing. The diagnosis of Graves' disease was made according to American Thyroid Association guidelines. The patients came from an endocrinology department in Xi'an, China. From each patient, around 9.3 milliliters of peripheral blood was collected into an EDTA anticoagulant tube. Ficoll Paque Plus density gradient separation was used to isolate PBMCs, and no additional T cell sorting was done. An Agilent 2100 Bioanalyzer and agarose gel were used to check RNA quality, while a NanoDrop 2000 measured RNA concentration. Study-wide conclusions, independent of this receptor: Only the TCR beta chain was sequenced and analyzed. Patients with persistent disease shared more public clonotypes (over 2,500) than newly diagnosed patients did (more than 900). The authors noted that the small sample size was a limitation that may lower accuracy. Compared with newly diagnosed patients, patients with persistent Graves' disease had lower TCR Shannon entropy and fewer highly expanded clones, which suggests clonal expansion. Preferential use of TRBV28, TRBJ1-2 and TRBJ2-5 was observed in persistent disease, whereas TRBV20-1 and TRBJ2-1 were favored in newly diagnosed disease. Only peripheral blood was studied, because thyroid tissue, the primary lesion, was inaccessible.

Library preparation used multiplex PCR. Sequencing took place on an Illumina HiSeq 4000. CDR3 regions were amplified by Arm-PCR with iRepertoire HTBI primers to construct TCR beta libraries. PCR products were gel purified before sequencing. In the paper's pipeline: Across samples, roughly 60 TRBV and 13 to 15 TRBJ segments were identified and used for gene usage analysis of CDR3 amino acid clonotypes. Filtered high-quality paired reads were merged into contigs using COPE and FqMerger. BLAST was used to align contigs to the IMGT TRBV, TRBD and TRBJ reference genes, and CDR3 was defined following IMGT. Highly expanded clones were defined as clonotypes with a frequency above 0.1%. Repertoire diversity was measured by Shannon entropy, and V-J evenness by the Gini coefficient. Clonotypes shared by more than one individual were considered public. Starting from the raw public reads, TCRdb applied fastp trimming at Q25, assembled clones with MiXCR and retained in-frame beta chains. Every entry covers one CDR3 protein and lists the most common genes and DNA from its rows. TCRdb, not the original authors, processed these V and J calls. The sample table lists more than 450,000 distinct CDR3 sequences, 12% of them with a count of one. Of the sample, over 7% is held by the ten largest clones.

These data also featured in a second study, about T cells in Graves' hyperthyroidism and ophthalmopathy. That second publication adds: Stable Graves' hyperthyroidism was defined as no progression to ophthalmopathy during 18 months of follow-up. The hyperthyroidism patients were between 18 and 65 years old and newly diagnosed, with a disease duration of less than 2 months. Patients with uncontrolled infections, other autoimmune diseases, pregnancy or lactation were excluded. Diagnoses relied on clinical symptoms, serum thyroxine and TRAb, thyroid ultrasound and orbital computed tomography. The first round of RT-PCR for the TCR CDR3 was performed with the HTBI primer set and the Qiagen OneStep RT-PCR kit. Most expanded thyroid clonotypes (frequency above 0.001) were also found in blood, which suggests that blood repertoires may mirror thyroid immune responses. In cross-validation, a model built on a 13 V-J signature told ophthalmopathy apart from stable hyperthyroidism with less than 90% sensitivity and roughly 81% specificity, and in testing the same model reached 80%/75%. During validation, the model predicted progression to ophthalmopathy a median of about 6.5 months ahead of onset, with roughly 65% sensitivity and around 73% specificity. To identify distinguishing TCR V-J signatures, a discovery cohort of 100 patients was used, comprising 40 to 45 with Graves' ophthalmopathy and 57 with stable Graves' hyperthyroidism. Prospective prediction of ophthalmopathy was tested in an independent validation cohort of 18 hyperthyroidism patients and roughly 16 patients who later progressed to ophthalmopathy. The 100 discovery patients were randomly split 7:3 into training and test sets. Thyroid tissue and blood T-cell repertoires from six Graves' hyperthyroidism patients were also compared in the study. After blood sampling, hyperthyroidism patients were treated with methimazole at a starting dose of 30 mg daily, and ophthalmopathy patients were treated with high-dose intravenous methylprednisolone. Libraries were constructed in a second round of multiplex PCR, after which size selection and purification were performed. Paired-end sequencing of the libraries was performed with 100 bp reads on an Illumina HiSeq2000. SOAPnuke was used to process the raw data, removing reads that contained adapters or uncalled bases, had a mean Phred below 15, or lacked an exact match to the constant primer or identifier. COPE v1.2.5 was used to merge high-quality paired reads, and clonotypes were defined as unique nucleotide sequences. MiTCR v1.1 was used to align clonotypes to the IMGT TRBV, TRBD and TRBJ reference segments. The analysis was restricted to V-J combinations with a frequency above 0.0001, which together covered 99.2% of the repertoires. The TCS score was defined as the ratio of F50 (clonal expansion) to E x V (chaos), calculated using BLOSUM62-based TCRdist between CDR3 peptides within each V-J. Welch's t-statistics and random forest reduced 514 V-J features to 13, which were used in a naive Bayes classifier (R e1071). No statistical method was used to set the sample size in advance, and investigators knew the group allocation. TCR Vbeta CDR3 sequencing of approximately 140 peripheral blood samples (over 40 ophthalmopathy, 75 hyperthyroidism and roughly 17 progressor patients) is reported in the paper.

The source material was peripheral blood mononuclear cells (PBMCs), sampled at new diagnosis, from a patient treated with antithyroid drugs. This receptor was taken from a woman between 25 and 40 years old with Graves disease. Donor details come from another sample of the same person, matched by shared clones. Rearrangement joined TRBV11-3 to TRBJ2-2; the central 8 bases match TRBD1. The CDR3: CASSYRTGQAGELFF. In nucleotide form, the sequence is TGTGCCAGCAGCTACCGGACAGGGCAGGCCGGGGAGCTGTTTTTT.